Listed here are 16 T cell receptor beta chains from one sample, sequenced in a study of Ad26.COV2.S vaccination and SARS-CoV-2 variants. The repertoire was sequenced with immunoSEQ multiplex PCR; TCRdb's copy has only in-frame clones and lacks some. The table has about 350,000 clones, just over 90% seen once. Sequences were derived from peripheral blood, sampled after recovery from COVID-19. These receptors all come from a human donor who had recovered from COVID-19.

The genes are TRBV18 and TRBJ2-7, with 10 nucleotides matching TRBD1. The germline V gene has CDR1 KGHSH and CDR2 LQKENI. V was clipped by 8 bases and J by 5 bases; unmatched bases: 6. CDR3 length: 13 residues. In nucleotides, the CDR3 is TGTGCCAGCCAGGACAGGGGGTCCCACGAGCAGTACTTC. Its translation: CASQDRGSHEQYF. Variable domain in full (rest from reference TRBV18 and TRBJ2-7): NAGVMQNPRHLVRRRGQEARLRCSPMKGHSHVYWYRQLPEEGLKFMVYLQKENIIDESGMPKERFSAEFPKEGPSILRIQQVVRGDSAAYFCASQDRGSHEQYFGPGTRLTVT.

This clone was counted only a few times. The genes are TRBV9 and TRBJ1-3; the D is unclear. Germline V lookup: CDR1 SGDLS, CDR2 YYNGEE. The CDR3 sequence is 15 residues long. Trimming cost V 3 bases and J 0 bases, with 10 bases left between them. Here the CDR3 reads CASSELYYSGNTIYF. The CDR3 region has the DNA TGTGCCAGCAGCGAACTTTACTACTCTGGAAACACCATATATTTT.

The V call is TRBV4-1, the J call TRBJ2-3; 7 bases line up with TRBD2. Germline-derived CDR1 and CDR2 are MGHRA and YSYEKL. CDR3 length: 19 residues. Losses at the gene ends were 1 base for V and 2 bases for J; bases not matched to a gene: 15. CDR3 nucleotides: TGCGCCAGCAGCCAAGGCTCCCTGAGCCTAGCGGTATACACAGATACGCAGTATTTT. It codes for CASSQGSLSLAVYTDTQYF.

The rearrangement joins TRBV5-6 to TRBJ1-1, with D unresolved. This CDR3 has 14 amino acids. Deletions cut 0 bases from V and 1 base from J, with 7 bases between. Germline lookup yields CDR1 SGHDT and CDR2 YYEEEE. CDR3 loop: CASSLGLGNTEAFF. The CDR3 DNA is TGTGCCAGCAGCTTGGGGTTGGGGAACACTGAAGCTTTCTTT.

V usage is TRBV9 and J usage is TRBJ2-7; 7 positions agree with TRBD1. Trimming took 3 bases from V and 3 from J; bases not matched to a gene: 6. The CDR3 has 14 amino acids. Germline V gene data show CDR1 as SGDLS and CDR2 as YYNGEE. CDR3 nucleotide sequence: TGTGCCAGCAGCGCCTCCGGGACAGACTACGAGCAGTACTTC. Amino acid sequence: CASSASGTDYEQYF.

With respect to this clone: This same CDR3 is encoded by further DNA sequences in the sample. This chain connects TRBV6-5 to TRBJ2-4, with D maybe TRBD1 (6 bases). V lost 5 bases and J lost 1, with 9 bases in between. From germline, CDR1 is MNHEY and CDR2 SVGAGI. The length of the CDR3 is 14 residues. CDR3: CASSLQGAKNIQYF. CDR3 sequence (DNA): TGTGCCAGCAGTCTCCAGGGGGCCAAAAACATTCAGTACTTC.

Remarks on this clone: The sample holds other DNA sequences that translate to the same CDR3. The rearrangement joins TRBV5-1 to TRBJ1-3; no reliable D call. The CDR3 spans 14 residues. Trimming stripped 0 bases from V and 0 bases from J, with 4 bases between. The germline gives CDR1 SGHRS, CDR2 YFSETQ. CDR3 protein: CASSLEGSGNTIYF. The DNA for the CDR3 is TGCGCCAGCAGCTTGGAGGGCTCTGGAAACACCATATATTTT. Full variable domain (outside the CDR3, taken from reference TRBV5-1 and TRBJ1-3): KAGVTQTPRYLIKTRGQQVTLSCSPISGHRSVSWYQQTPGQGLQFLFEYFSETQRNKGNFPGRFSGRQFSNSRSEMNVSTLELGDSALYLCASSLEGSGNTIYFGEGSWLTVV.

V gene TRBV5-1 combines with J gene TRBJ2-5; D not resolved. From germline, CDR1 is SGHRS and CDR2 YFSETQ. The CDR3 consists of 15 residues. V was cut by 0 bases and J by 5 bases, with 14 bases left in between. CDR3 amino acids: CASSLGAGPGETQYF. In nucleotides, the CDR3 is TGCGCCAGCAGCTTGGGGGCAGGCCCCGGGGAGACCCAGTACTTC. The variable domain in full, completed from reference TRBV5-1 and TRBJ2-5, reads KAGVTQTPRYLIKTRGQQVTLSCSPISGHRSVSWYQQTPGQGLQFLFEYFSETQRNKGNFPGRFSGRQFSNSRSEMNVSTLELGDSALYLCASSLGAGPGETQYFGPGTRLLVL.

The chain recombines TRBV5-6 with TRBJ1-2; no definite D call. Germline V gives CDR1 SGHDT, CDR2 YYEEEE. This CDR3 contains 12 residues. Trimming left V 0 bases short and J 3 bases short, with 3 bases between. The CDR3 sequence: CASSLADYGYTF. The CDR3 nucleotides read TGTGCCAGCAGCTTGGCCGACTATGGCTACACCTTC.

CDR3 protein: CSASRTPSGYEQYF. The CDR3 DNA is TGCAGTGCTAGTCGGACCCCGTCGGGCTACGAGCAGTACTTC. The chain couples TRBV20-1 to TRBJ2-7; D ambiguous. Trimming removed 3 bases at V and 3 bases at J, with 15 bases between. Germline V lookup: CDR1 DFQATT, CDR2 SNEGSKA (reference sequence). This CDR3 is built from 14 residues.

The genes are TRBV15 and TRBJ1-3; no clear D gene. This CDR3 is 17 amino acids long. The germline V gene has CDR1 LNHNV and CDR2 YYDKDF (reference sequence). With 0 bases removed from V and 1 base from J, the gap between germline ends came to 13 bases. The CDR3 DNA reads TGTGCCACCAGCAGAGATCAAGGCCGTGGGTCTGGAAACACCATATATTTT. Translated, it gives CATSRDQGRGSGNTIYF.

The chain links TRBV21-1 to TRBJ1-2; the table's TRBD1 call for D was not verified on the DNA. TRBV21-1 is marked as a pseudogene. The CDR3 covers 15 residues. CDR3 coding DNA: TGTGCCAGCAGCACGACAGATCGCACTAACTATGGCTACACCTTC. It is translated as CASSTTDRTNYGYTF.

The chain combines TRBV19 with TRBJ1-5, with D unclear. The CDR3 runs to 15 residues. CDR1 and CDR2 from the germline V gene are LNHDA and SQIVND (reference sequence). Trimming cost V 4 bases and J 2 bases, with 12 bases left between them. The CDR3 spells CASSNGWIGNQPQHF. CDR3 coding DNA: TGTGCCAGTAGTAACGGGTGGATTGGCAATCAGCCCCAGCATTTT.

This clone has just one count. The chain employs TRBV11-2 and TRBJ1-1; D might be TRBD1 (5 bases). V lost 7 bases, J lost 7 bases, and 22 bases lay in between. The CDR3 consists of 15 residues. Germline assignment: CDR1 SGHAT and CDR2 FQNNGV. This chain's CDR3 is CASTNPWGREVEAFF. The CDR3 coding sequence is TGTGCCAGCACCAATCCCTGGGGCCGCGAGGTTGAAGCTTTCTTT.

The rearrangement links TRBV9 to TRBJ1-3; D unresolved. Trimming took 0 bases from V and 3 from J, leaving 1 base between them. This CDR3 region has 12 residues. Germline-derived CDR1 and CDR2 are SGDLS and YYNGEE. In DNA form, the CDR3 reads TGTGCCAGCAGCGTAGGTGGAAACACCATATATTTT. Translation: CASSVGGNTIYF.

CDR3 sequence: CSVSYLQETQYF. The CDR3 nucleotides read TGCAGCGTTTCCTACCTCCAGGAGACCCAGTACTTC. The genes are TRBV29-1 and TRBJ2-5; unclear D gene. Germline lookup yields CDR1 SQVTM and CDR2 ANQGSEA. The CDR3 sequence is 12 residues long. V was shortened by 5 bases and J by 5 bases, with 12 bases between the two germline ends.